The next 28 T cell receptor beta chains were all read from a single sample in a study of cytomegalovirus exposure and HLA in healthy donors. With 60 Vbeta and 13 Jbeta primers, the PCR was carried out. Assay: immunoSEQ multiplex PCR; the TCRdb copy retains only in-frame clones and omits some. Among 180,000 or so clones listed, more than 80% were seen once. The sequenced sample consisted of PBMCs. All receptors come from a woman between 18 and 29 years old in good health and CMV-seronegative.

The gene calls are TRBV5-1 and TRBJ2-7, with D possibly TRBD2 on 6 matching bases. Trimming shortened V by 0 bases and J by 0 bases, and 13 bases separated the two germline ends. Per the germline V gene, CDR1 is SGHRS and CDR2 is YFSETQ. The CDR3 is 16 amino acids. The CDR3 nucleotides are TGCGCCAGCAGCTTGGATACTAGCTCGGGCTCCTACGAGCAGTACTTC. This codes for CASSLDTSSGSYEQYF.

The gene calls are TRBV21-1 and TRBJ2-1; the table's D call TRBD2 went unverified against the DNA. TRBV21-1 corresponds to a pseudogene. The CDR3 loop spans 19 amino acids. This CDR3 is CASSKAGHLAGSSYNEQFF. The CDR3 DNA reads TGTGCCAGCAGCAAAGCGGGGCATCTAGCGGGCAGCTCCTACAATGAGCAGTTCTTC.

This chain joins TRBV30 and TRBJ2-5; 8 bases agree with TRBD2. Germline lookup yields CDR1 GTSNPN and CDR2 SVGIG (reference sequence). The CDR3 totals 13 residues. Losses at the gene ends were 2 bases for V and 4 bases for J; bases not matched to a gene: 3. The DNA for the CDR3 is TGTGCCTGGAGTTTAGCGGGACCAGAGACCCAGTACTTC. It codes for CAWSLAGPETQYF.

The V call is TRBV19, the J call TRBJ1-5; the match to TRBD1 covers 7 bases. Germline values: CDR1 LNHDA, CDR2 SQIVND (reference sequence). The junction had 7 bases not matched to a gene; V was cut back by 3 bases and J by 5 bases. The length of the CDR3 is 15 residues. As DNA, the CDR3 is TGTGCCAGTAGTATGTTAGACAGGGTAGATCAGCCCCAGCATTTT. Translation gives CASSMLDRVDQPQHF.

V usage is TRBV6-1 and J usage is TRBJ2-7; TRBD1 matches at 7 bases. With 6 bases clipped from V and 6 bases from J, the junction kept 5 bases outside the gene matches. The CDR3 is 12 amino acids. Germline loops: CDR1 MNHNS, CDR2 SASEGT. CDR3 region: CASRLRTGEQYF. Here the CDR3 DNA reads TGTGCCAGCAGGCTCCGGACAGGCGAGCAGTACTTC.

The chain joins TRBV2 to TRBJ1-1; D possibly corresponds to TRBD1 (6 bases). Germline CDR1 reads SNHLY; CDR2 reads FYNNEI. This CDR3 comprises 15 residues. Trimming pared 4 bases from V and 1 base from J, leaving 13 bases between. CDR3 loop: CASSVSGDKNTEAFF. The DNA of the CDR3 is TGTGCCAGCAGTGTTTCAGGGGACAAGAACACTGAAGCTTTCTTT.

Concerning this clone: At one of its ends the junction is not consistent with the germline gene, which may arise from a read error. The chain recombines TRBV7-9 with TRBJ2-2; tentative D call: TRBD1 (5 bases). Germline CDR1 and CDR2: SEHNR and FQNEAQ (reference sequence). There are 17 residues in the CDR3. For the CDR3, the DNA is TGTTCCAGCAGCTCCGGTCTTCGACAGCTGAACACCGGGGAGCTGTTTTTT. Protein product: CSSSSGLRQLNTGELFF.

V and J are TRBV5-1 and TRBJ2-7; D ambiguous. The CDR3 has 14 amino acids. Trimming removed 2 bases from V and 5 bases from J, with 14 bases in between. Looked up from germline, CDR1 is SGHRS and CDR2 is YFSETQ. The CDR3 is CASSLGGSRNEQYF. The CDR3 DNA is TGCGCCAGCAGCTTAGGCGGCTCTCGGAACGAGCAGTACTTC.

The V gene is TRBV7-2, the J gene TRBJ2-2; TRBD2 agrees at 10 bases. The germline V gene has CDR1 SGHTA and CDR2 FQGNSA. V lost 2 bases to trimming and J lost 4 bases; unmatched junction nucleotides: 1. The CDR3 runs 15 residues. The chain's CDR3 is CASSLSGRGTGELFF. CDR3 DNA: TGTGCCAGCAGCTTAAGCGGGAGGGGCACCGGGGAGCTGTTTTTT.

The rearrangement joins TRBV2 to TRBJ1-1, with D tentatively TRBD1 (5 bases). Germline CDR1 SNHLY, CDR2 FYNNEI. The CDR3 totals 15 residues. Deletions cut 5 bases from V and 4 bases from J, with 17 bases between. This CDR3 reads CASSPRHLRGTEAFF. The CDR3 DNA reads TGTGCCAGCAGTCCGCGACATTTAAGGGGCACTGAAGCTTTCTTT.

The chain links TRBV7-9 to TRBJ2-3; 8 bases map to TRBD2. Trimming removed 0 bases from V and 9 bases from J; junction bases left unmatched: 14. Germline V lookup: CDR1 SEHNR, CDR2 FQNEAQ (reference sequence). This CDR3 has 17 residues. This CDR3 is CASSLAASGLRHETQYF. In DNA, the CDR3 is TGTGCCAGCAGCTTAGCGGCTAGCGGGCTTCGTCATGAGACGCAGTATTTT. Variable domain in full (rest from reference TRBV7-9 and TRBJ2-3): DTGVSQNPRHKITKRGQNVTFRCDPISEHNRLYWYRQTLGQGPEFLTYFQNEAQLEKSRLLSDRFSAERPKGSFSTLEIQRTEQGDSAMYLCASSLAASGLRHETQYFGPGTRLTVL.

The V gene is TRBV11-3, the J gene TRBJ2-5; 7 bases map to TRBD2. Looked up from germline, CDR1 is SGHNT and CDR2 is YENEEA. The CDR3 runs to 14 residues. V gave up 7 bases and J gave up 1 base; unmatched junction bases: 6. CDR3 nucleotide sequence: TGTGCCAGCACTCGAAGCGGGACCCAAGAGACCCAGTACTTC. It specifies CASTRSGTQETQYF.

The V and J genes are TRBV28 and TRBJ2-1; D may be TRBD1 (6 bases). Trimming left V 2 bases short and J 5 bases short, with 13 bases between. The germline V gene has CDR1 MDHEN and CDR2 SYDVKM. There are 15 residues in the CDR3. The CDR3, as DNA: TGTGCCAGCAGTTTAATCCTACAGGGCAACAATGAGCAGTTCTTC. Encoded protein: CASSLILQGNNEQFF. Combining the CDR3 with reference TRBV28 and TRBJ2-1 gives the whole variable domain DVKVTQSSRYLVKRTGEKVFLECVQDMDHENMFWYRQDPGLGLRLIYFSYDVKMKEKGDIPEGYSVSREKKERFSLILESASTNQTSMYLCASSLILQGNNEQFFGPGTRLTVL.

About this clone itself: This specimen includes other DNA sequences encoding the same CDR3. CDR3 amino acids: CASSLPAGAGGPSDTQYF. In DNA, the CDR3 is TGTGCCAGCAGCTTGCCAGCGGGCGCGGGAGGGCCCTCAGATACGCAGTATTTT. The chain employs TRBV5-4 and TRBJ2-3, with 9 bases fitting TRBD2. The J segment lost 4 bases and the V segment lost 1 base, leaving 13 bases of the junction unmatched. This CDR3 spans 18 amino acids. The germline V gene has CDR1 SGHNT and CDR2 YYREEE (reference sequence).

This clone occurred once. CDR3 residues: CASSQRQANTEAFF. For the CDR3, the DNA is TGTGCCAGCAGCCAAAGACAGGCGAACACTGAAGCTTTCTTT. The V call is TRBV7-8, the J call TRBJ1-1; weak D call: TRBD1 (6 bases). Trimming stripped 5 bases from V and 1 base from J, with 11 bases between. CDR3 length: 14 residues. CDR1 is SGHVS, CDR2 FQNEAQ, per germline. The full variable domain, rest sourced from reference TRBV7-8 and TRBJ1-1, is GAGVSQSPRYKVAKRGQDVALRCDPISGHVSLFWYQQALGQGPEFLTYFQNEAQLDKSGLPSDRFFAERPEGSVSTLKIQRTQQEDSAVYLCASSQRQANTEAFFGQGTRLTVV.

The rearrangement links TRBV7-9 to TRBJ2-7; no clear D. Germline V gene sequence: CDR1 SEHNR, CDR2 FQNEAQ (reference sequence). This CDR3 has 13 amino acids. Between the trimmed V and J ends, which lost 0 bases and 2 bases, there was a span of 5 bases. The CDR3, as DNA: TGTGCCAGCAGCTTAGCTGCGGCCTACGAGCAGTACTTC. Translating gives CASSLAAAYEQYF.

The chain carries TRBV2 and TRBJ2-7, with a weak D call TRBD1 (6 bases). Germline lookup yields CDR1 SNHLY and CDR2 FYNNEI. The CDR3 has 14 amino acids. V was pared by 6 bases and J by 5 bases, with 17 bases between. The CDR3 loop reads CASSPQGPFDEQYF. CDR3 nucleotides: TGTGCCAGCAGCCCACAGGGTCCTTTCGACGAGCAGTACTTC.

This clone showed up just a few times. V gene TRBV11-2 combines with J gene TRBJ1-5, with 10 nucleotides matching TRBD1. Germline V gene lookup returns CDR1 SGHAT and CDR2 FQNNGV. Trimming removed 3 bases from V and 4 bases from J; junction bases left unmatched: 3. The CDR3 length is 15 residues. The CDR3 sequence: CASSFGTGENQPQHF. CDR3 coding DNA: TGTGCCAGCAGCTTCGGGACAGGGGAAAATCAGCCCCAGCATTTT.

This chain joins TRBV7-9 and TRBJ2-7; D is undetermined. Between the trimmed V and J ends, which lost 5 bases and 2 bases, there was a span of 4 bases. Germline assignment: CDR1 SEHNR and CDR2 FQNEAQ (reference sequence). The CDR3 runs to 11 residues. The CDR3 loop reads CASSRAYEQYF. The CDR3 bases are TGTGCCAGCAGCCGGGCCTACGAGCAGTACTTC.

There are a few counts of this clone. The chain uses TRBV5-4 and TRBJ1-3; tentatively, D is TRBD1 (6 bases). This CDR3 is built from 16 residues. The germline V and J ends were trimmed by 7 bases and 0 bases, with 17 bases remaining between them. CDR1 is SGHNT, CDR2 YYREEE, per germline (reference sequence). CDR3 protein: CASPSLTGSSGNTIYF. The CDR3 DNA sequence: TGTGCCAGCCCAAGCCTCACAGGGAGCTCTGGAAACACCATATATTTT.

This chain links TRBV5-1 with TRBJ2-7; 8 nucleotides agree with TRBD1. Germline V lookup: CDR1 SGHRS, CDR2 YFSETQ. V lost 4 bases and J lost 7; bases outside the gene matches: 19. CDR3 length: 17 residues. This CDR3 is CASSPGGGRSREREQYF. Here the CDR3 DNA reads TGCGCCAGCAGCCCAGGGGGCGGGCGGTCCCGAGAAAGGGAGCAGTACTTC.

This rearrangement joins TRBV14 to TRBJ2-7; possibly TRBD1 for D (6 bases). Trimming stripped 8 bases from V and 0 bases from J, with 14 bases between. The V gene's germline CDR1 is SGHDN and CDR2 FVKESK. This CDR3 region has 14 residues. CDR3 sequence (DNA): TGTGCCAGCCGCCGGGCAGGGGACTCCTACGAGCAGTACTTC. Protein product: CASRRAGDSYEQYF.

This clone has a handful of counts. J is TRBJ1-1 and V is TRBV28; TRBD1 might be the D (6 bases). Trimming took 7 bases from V and 5 from J, leaving 14 bases between them. Germline V gene lookup returns CDR1 MDHEN and CDR2 SYDVKM. The CDR3 covers 13 residues. The CDR3 reads CASIGGLGTEAFF. DNA for the CDR3: TGTGCCAGCATCGGGGGGCTGGGGACTGAAGCTTTCTTT.

The rearrangement links TRBV15 to TRBJ2-1; 9 nucleotides align to TRBD2. This CDR3 has 16 amino acids. Trimming cost V 1 base and J 2 bases; bases outside gene matches: 3. The germline gives CDR1 LNHNV, CDR2 YYDKDF (reference sequence). As DNA, the CDR3 is TGTGCCACCAGCAGAGCTAGCGGGATCACCTACAATGAGCAGTTCTTC. It encodes CATSRASGITYNEQFF. The variable domain in full, with the rest retrieved from reference TRBV15 and TRBJ2-1, is DAMVIQNPRYQVTQFGKPVTLSCSQTLNHNVMYWYQQKSSQAPKLLFHYYDKDFNNEADTPDNFQSRRPNTSFCFLDIRSPGLGDTAMYLCATSRASGITYNEQFFGPGTRLTVL.

The V and J genes are TRBV6-1 and TRBJ1-1; 7 bases agree with TRBD1. CDR1 and CDR2 from the germline V gene are MNHNS and SASEGT. V shed 2 bases, J shed 1 base, and the junction held 4 bases outside the gene matches. The length of the CDR3 is 15 residues. The CDR3 here is CASSELRQGNTEAFF. The CDR3 DNA follows: TGTGCCAGCAGTGAACTACGACAGGGGAACACTGAAGCTTTCTTT.

This chain links TRBV5-1 with TRBJ2-1; 9 bases agree with TRBD1. V dropped 2 bases and J dropped 6; count of bases not matched to a gene: 12. Looked up from germline, CDR1 is SGHRS and CDR2 is YFSETQ. The CDR3 is 17 residues long. This chain's CDR3 is CASSFGGRDRERNEQFF. CDR3 in DNA: TGCGCCAGCAGCTTTGGGGGGCGGGACAGGGAACGCAATGAGCAGTTCTTC.

This chain links TRBV18 with TRBJ1-1, with D possibly matching TRBD1 (6 bases). Trimming shortened V by 2 bases and J by 2 bases, and 12 bases separated the two germline ends. The CDR3 covers 15 residues. Germline-derived CDR1 and CDR2 are KGHSH and LQKENI. The CDR3 DNA is TGTGCCAGCTCACCAGGCCGGGACACAAACACTGAAGCTTTCTTT. Translating gives CASSPGRDTNTEAFF.

This chain links TRBV2 with TRBJ2-1, with D possibly being TRBD2 (5 bases). CDR3 length: 17 amino acids. Trimming shortened V by 7 bases and J by 2 bases, and 21 bases separated the two germline ends. The germline V gene encodes CDR1 SNHLY and CDR2 FYNNEI. Here the CDR3 reads CASIDRGSQRAYNEQFF. Here the CDR3 DNA reads TGTGCCAGCATCGATAGAGGATCTCAGAGGGCCTACAATGAGCAGTTCTTC.